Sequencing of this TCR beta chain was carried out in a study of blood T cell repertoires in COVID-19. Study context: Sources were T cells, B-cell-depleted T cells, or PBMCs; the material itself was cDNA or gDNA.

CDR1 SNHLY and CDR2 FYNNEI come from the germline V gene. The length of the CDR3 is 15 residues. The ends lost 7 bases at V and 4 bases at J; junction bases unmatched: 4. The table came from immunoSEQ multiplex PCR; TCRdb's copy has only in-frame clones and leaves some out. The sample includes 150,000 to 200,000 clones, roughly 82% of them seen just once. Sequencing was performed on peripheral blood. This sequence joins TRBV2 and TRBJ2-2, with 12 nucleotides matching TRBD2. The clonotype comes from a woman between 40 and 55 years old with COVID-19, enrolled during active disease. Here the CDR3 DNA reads TGTGCCAGCAAGGCACTAGCGGGGGGCACCGGGGAGCTGTTTTTT. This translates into CASKALAGGTGELFF.